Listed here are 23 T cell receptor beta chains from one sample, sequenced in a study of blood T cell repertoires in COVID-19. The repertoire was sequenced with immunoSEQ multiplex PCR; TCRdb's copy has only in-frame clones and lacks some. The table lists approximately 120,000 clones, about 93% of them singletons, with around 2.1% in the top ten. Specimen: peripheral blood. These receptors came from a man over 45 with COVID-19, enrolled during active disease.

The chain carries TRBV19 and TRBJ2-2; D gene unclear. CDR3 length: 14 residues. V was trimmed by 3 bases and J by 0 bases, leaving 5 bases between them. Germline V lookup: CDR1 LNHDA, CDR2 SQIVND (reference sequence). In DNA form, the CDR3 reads TGTGCCAGTAGTATGAGCCCGAACACCGGGGAGCTGTTTTTT. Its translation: CASSMSPNTGELFF.

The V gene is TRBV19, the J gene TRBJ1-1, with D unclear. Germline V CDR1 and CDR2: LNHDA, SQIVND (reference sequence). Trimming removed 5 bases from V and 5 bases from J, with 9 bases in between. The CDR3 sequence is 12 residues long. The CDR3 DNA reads TGTGCCAGTAGTCGACTTAGAACTGAAGCTTTCTTT. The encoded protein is CASSRLRTEAFF.

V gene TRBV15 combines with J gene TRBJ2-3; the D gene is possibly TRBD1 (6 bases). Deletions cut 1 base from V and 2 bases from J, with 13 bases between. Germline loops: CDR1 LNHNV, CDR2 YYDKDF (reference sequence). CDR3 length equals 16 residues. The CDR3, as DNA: TGTGCCACCAGCAGAGGGACAGACCCAAACACAGATACGCAGTATTTT. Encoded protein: CATSRGTDPNTDTQYF.

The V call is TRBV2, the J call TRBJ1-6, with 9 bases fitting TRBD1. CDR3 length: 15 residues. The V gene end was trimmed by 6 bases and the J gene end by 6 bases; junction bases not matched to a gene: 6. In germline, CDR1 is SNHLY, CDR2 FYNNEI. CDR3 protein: CASRDRGGSNSPLHF. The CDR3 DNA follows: TGTGCCAGCAGAGACAGGGGGGGATCTAATTCACCCCTCCACTTT.

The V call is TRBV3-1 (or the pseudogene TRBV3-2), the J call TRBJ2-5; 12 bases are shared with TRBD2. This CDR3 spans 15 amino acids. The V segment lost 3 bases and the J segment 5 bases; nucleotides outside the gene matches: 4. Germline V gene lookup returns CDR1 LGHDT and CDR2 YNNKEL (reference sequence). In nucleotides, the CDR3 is TGTGCCAGCAGCCAGCTAGCGGGAGGGCCGGAGACCCAGTACTTC. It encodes CASSQLAGGPETQYF.

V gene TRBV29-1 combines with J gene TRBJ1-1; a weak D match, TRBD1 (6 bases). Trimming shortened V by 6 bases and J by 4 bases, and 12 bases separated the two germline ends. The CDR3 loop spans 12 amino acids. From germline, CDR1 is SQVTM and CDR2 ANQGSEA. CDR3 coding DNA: TGCAGCGTCCATAAAGGGGGCACTGAAGCTTTCTTT. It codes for CSVHKGGTEAFF.

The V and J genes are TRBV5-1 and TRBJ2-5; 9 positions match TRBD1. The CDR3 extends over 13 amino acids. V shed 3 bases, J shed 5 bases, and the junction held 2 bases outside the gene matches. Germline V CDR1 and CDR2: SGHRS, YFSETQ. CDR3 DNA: TGCGCCAGCAGCTCGGGACAGGGTGAGACCCAGTACTTC. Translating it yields CASSSGQGETQYF.

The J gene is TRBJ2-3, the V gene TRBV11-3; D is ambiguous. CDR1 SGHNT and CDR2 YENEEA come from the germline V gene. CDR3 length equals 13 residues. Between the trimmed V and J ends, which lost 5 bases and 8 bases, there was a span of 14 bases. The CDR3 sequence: CASSNPGGGTQYF. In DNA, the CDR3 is TGTGCCAGCAGCAACCCTGGCGGTGGTACGCAGTATTTT. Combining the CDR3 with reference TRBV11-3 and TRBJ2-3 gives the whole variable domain EAGVVQSPRYKIIEKKQPVAFWCNPISGHNTLYWYLQNLGQGPELLIRYENEEAVDDSQLPKDRFSAERLKGVDSTLKIQPAELGDSAVYLCASSNPGGGTQYFGPGTRLTVL.

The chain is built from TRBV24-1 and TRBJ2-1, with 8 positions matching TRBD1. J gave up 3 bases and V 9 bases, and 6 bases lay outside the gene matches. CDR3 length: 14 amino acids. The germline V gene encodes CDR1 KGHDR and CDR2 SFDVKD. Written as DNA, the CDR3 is TGTGCCACCGAGACAGGGGATAACTACAATGAGCAGTTCTTC. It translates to CATETGDNYNEQFF.

In DNA, the CDR3 is TGCGCCAGCAGCCCAAACGGGGGACAGTCCCGGGAGACCCAGTACTTC. Protein product: CASSPNGGQSRETQYF. This chain connects TRBV5-1 to TRBJ2-5; TRBD1 is a possible D gene (7 bases). Per germline, CDR1 SGHRS and CDR2 YFSETQ. There are 16 residues in the CDR3. V gave up 4 bases and J gave up 5 bases, with 21 bases separating them. Full variable domain (missing parts from reference TRBV5-1 and TRBJ2-5): KAGVTQTPRYLIKTRGQQVTLSCSPISGHRSVSWYQQTPGQGLQFLFEYFSETQRNKGNFPGRFSGRQFSNSRSEMNVSTLELGDSALYLCASSPNGGQSRETQYFGPGTRLLVL.

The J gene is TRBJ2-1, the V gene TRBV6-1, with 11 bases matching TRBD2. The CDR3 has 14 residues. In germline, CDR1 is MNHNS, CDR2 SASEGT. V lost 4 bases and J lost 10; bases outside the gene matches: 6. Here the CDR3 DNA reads TGTGCCAGCAGTGTAGCGGGAGGGCCAGACGAGCAGTTCTTC. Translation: CASSVAGGPDEQFF.

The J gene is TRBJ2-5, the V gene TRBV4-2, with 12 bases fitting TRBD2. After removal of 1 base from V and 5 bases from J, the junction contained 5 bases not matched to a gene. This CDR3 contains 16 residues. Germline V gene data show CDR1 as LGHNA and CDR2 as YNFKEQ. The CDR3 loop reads CASSQGLAGGLETQYF. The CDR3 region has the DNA TGTGCCAGCAGCCAAGGTCTAGCGGGAGGGCTGGAGACCCAGTACTTC.

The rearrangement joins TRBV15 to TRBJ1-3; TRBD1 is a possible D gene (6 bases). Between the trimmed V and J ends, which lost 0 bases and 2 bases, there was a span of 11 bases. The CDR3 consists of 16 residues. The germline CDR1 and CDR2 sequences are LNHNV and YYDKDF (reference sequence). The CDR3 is CATSRDISGAGNTIYF. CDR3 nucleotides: TGTGCCACCAGCAGAGATATATCAGGGGCTGGAAACACCATATATTTT.

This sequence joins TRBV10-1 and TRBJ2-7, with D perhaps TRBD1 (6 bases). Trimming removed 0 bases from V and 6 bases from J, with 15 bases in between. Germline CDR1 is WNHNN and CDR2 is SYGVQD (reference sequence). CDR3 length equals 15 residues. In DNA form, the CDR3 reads TGCGCCAGCAGTGAGTCGGGGGCTTTTCGGCGCGAGCAGTACTTC. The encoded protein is CASSESGAFRREQYF.

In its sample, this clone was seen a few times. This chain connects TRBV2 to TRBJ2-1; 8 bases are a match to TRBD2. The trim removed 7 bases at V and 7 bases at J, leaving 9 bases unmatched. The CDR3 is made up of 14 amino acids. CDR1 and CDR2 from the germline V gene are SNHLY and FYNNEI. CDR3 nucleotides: TGTGCCAGCACGGGTCGGGGGGGTCTGAATGAGCAGTTCTTC. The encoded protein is CASTGRGGLNEQFF.

The CDR3 sequence: CASSIEGGTEAFF. CDR3 DNA sequence: TGTGCCAGTAGTATAGAAGGGGGCACTGAAGCTTTCTTT. The V and J genes are TRBV19 and TRBJ1-1, with a weak D call TRBD1 (6 bases). CDR3 length: 13 amino acids. The V and J ends lost 0 bases and 4 bases respectively, with 6 bases between them. CDR1 and CDR2 (germline): LNHDA, SQIVND (reference sequence).

This CDR3 is CASSVQGGAEAFF. CDR3 in DNA: TGCGCCAGCAGCGTACAGGGAGGGGCTGAAGCTTTCTTT. V and J are TRBV5-1 and TRBJ1-1, with D possibly TRBD1 on 6 matching bases. The CDR3 length is 13 residues. Per germline, CDR1 SGHRS and CDR2 YFSETQ. The germline V and J ends were trimmed by 4 bases and 6 bases, with 13 bases remaining between them.

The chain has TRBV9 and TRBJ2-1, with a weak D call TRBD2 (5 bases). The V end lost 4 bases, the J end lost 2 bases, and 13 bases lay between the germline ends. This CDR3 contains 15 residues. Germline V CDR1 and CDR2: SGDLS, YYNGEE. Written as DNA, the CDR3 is TGTGCCAGCAGCCACGGACTGGAAACCTACAATGAGCAGTTCTTC. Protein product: CASSHGLETYNEQFF.

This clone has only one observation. CDR3 region: CASSPAQGQLNEKLFF. For the CDR3, the DNA is TGTGCCAGCAGCCCCGCCCAGGGACAGCTTAATGAAAAACTGTTTTTT. The chain combines TRBV5-5 with TRBJ1-4, with 7 bases aligning to TRBD1. CDR1 SGHKS and CDR2 YYEKEE come from the germline V gene (reference sequence). The CDR3 contains 16 residues. With 4 bases clipped from V and 4 bases from J, the junction kept 10 bases outside the gene matches.

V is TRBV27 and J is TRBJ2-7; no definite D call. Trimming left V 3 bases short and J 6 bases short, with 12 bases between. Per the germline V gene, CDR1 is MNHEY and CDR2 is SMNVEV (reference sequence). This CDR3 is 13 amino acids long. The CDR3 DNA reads TGTGCCAGCAGTTTCGGTCCGGGTAGCGAGCAGTACGTC. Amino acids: CASSFGPGSEQYV.

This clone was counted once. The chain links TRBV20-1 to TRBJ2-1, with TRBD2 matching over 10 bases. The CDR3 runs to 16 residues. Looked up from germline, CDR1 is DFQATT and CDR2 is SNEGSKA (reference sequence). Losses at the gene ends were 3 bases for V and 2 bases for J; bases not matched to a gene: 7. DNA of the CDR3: TGCAGTGCTAGTACTAGCGGGATAATCCCCTACAATGAGCAGTTCTTC. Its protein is CSASTSGIIPYNEQFF.

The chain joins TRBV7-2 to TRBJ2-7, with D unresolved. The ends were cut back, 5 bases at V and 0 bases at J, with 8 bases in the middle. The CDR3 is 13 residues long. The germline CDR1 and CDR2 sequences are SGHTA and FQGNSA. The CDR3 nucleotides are TGTGCCAGCAGCCCCTCTAGCTCCTACGAGCAGTACGTC. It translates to CASSPSSSYEQYV.

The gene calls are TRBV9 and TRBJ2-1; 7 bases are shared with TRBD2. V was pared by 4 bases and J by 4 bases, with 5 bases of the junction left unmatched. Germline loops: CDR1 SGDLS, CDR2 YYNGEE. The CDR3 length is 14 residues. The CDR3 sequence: CASSPGLVYNEQFF. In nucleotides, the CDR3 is TGTGCCAGCAGCCCTGGACTAGTGTACAATGAGCAGTTCTTC.